This TCR beta chain comes out of a study of T cell responses to AZD1222 COVID-19 vaccine. V was pared by 0 bases and J by 1 base, with 7 bases between. CDR1 is SGDLS and CDR2 is YYNGEE in the germline V gene. The CDR3 consists of 14 residues. Generated by immunoSEQ multiplex PCR, the TCRdb table keeps only in-frame clones and is missing some. The sample holds 85,000 to 95,000 clones, 70% to 90% seen once. Second-dose intervals near 4 or 12 weeks were combined. Note on this clone: What it recognizes is unknown.

Findings of the study overall: Variant regions that are unmutated are reportedly the target of nearly half of spike-specific TCRs. A mostly white British donor set with more females was recruited, and clonal diversity was possibly underestimated. Baseline serology detected seropositivity in only a handful of AZD1222 recipients.

The receptor's source is an adult who received the AZD1222 COVID-19 vaccine. The V gene is TRBV9, the J gene TRBJ1-1; D unresolved. This specimen consisted of peripheral blood, obtained 28 days after the second AZD1222 dose. The DNA for the CDR3 is TGTGCCAGCAGCGTAGGCAGTGGGAACACTGAAGCTTTCTTT. This codes for CASSVGSGNTEAFF. Filled out from reference TRBV9 and TRBJ1-1, the complete variable domain reads DSGVTQTPKHLITATGQRVTLRCSPRSGDLSVYWYQQSLDQGLQFLIQYYNGEERAKGNILERFSAQQFPDLHSELNLSSLELGDSALYFCASSVGSGNTEAFFGQGTRLTVV.